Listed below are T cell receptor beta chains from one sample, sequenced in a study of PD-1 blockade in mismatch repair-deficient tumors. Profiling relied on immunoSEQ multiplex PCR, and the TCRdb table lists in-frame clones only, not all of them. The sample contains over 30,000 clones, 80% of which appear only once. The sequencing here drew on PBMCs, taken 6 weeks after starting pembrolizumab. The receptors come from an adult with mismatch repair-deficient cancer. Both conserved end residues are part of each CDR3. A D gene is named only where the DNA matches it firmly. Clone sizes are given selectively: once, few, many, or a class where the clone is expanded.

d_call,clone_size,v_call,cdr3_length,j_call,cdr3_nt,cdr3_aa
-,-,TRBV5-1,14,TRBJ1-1,TGCGCCAGCAGCGGCAGGAGTTCGGGGGATAAGGCTTTCTTT,CASSGRSSGDKAFF
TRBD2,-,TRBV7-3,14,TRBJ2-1,TGTGCCAGCAGCTTAACGGGAGGGATGAATGAGCAGTTCTTC,CASSLTGGMNEQFF
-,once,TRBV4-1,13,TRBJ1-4,TGCGCCAGCAGCCAAGAAGGGGGGGTGAAACTGTTTTTT,CASSQEGGVKLFF
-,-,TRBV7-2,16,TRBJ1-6,TGTGCCAGCAGCTTGGGGGCGGGTGTCTATAATTCACCCCTCCACTTT,CASSLGAGVYNSPLHF
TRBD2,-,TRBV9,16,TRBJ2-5,TGTGCCAGCAGCGTAGGGGCTAGCGGGATACAAGAGACCCAGTACTTC,CASSVGASGIQETQYF
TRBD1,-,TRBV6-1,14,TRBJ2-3,TGTGCCAGCTTCGGACAGGGGGTCACAGATACGCAGTATTTT,CASFGQGVTDTQYF
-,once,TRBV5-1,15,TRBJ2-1,TGCGCCAGCAGCTTGGGGGACTTGCCGAACAATGAGCAGTTCTTC,CASSLGDLPNNEQFF
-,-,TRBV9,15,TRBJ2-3,TGTGCCAGCAGCGCCCGGAGAGGAAACACAGATACGCAGTATTTT,CASSARRGNTDTQYF
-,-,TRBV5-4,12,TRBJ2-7,TGTGCCAGCAGCCGTACAGGGAACGAGCAGTACTTC,CASSRTGNEQYF
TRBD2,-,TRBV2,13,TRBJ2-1,TGTGCCAGCAGGAGACTAGCCGGGAATGAGCAGTTCTTC,CASRRLAGNEQFF
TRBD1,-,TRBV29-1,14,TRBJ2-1,TGCAGCGTTGAGCGAGGGGGCGGCTACAATGAGCAGTTCTTC,CSVERGGGYNEQFF
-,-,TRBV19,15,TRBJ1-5,TGTGCCAGTCGCACTTCTTCAGGGGTCAATCAGCCCCAGCATTTT,CASRTSSGVNQPQHF
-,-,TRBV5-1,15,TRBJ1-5,TGCGCCAGCAGCCCCGGACGGGGGAGCAATCAGCCCCAGCATTTT,CASSPGRGSNQPQHF
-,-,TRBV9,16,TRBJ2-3,TGTGCCAGCAGCCCCCGGGGGGCGGGAGCCCGAGATACGCAGTATTTT,CASSPRGAGARDTQYF
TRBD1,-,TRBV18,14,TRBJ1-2,TGTGCCAGCTCACCATACGTTGCGGACAGGGGCTACACCTTC,CASSPYVADRGYTF